One and the same sample provided the 10 T cell receptor beta chains below, sequenced in a study of CD8 T cells in Susac syndrome. RNA in amounts of about 0.45 to 1 ug was reverse transcribed with random hexamers. TCRdb passed the immunoSEQ multiplex PCR reads through MiXCR, listing each CDR3 protein once. The data hold around 120,000 distinct CDR3 sequences, with roughly 94% observed a single time. Sequencing input: CD4+ T cells from PBMCs. These receptors were collected from a human donor with multiple sclerosis.

V usage is TRBV5-1 and J usage is TRBJ2-5; no reliable D call. Trimming took 4 bases from V and 1 from J, leaving 11 bases between them. The CDR3 has 14 amino acids. The germline CDR1 and CDR2 sequences are SGHRS and YFSETQ. The CDR3 spells CASSEKVPQETQYF. CDR3 in DNA: TGCGCCAGCAGCGAGAAGGTCCCCCAAGAGACCCAGTACTTC.

This chain joins TRBV12-3 or TRBV12-4 and TRBJ1-5; tentative D call: TRBD1 (6 bases). Trimming left V 6 bases short and J 0 bases short, with 18 bases between. This CDR3 contains 17 residues. CDR3 residues: CASRIGPRGRSNQPQHF. The CDR3 DNA sequence: TGTGCCAGCAGAATCGGGCCCAGGGGCCGTAGCAATCAGCCCCAGCATTTT.

This clonotype has a single count. The chain combines TRBV6-1 with TRBJ1-3, with a possible D match to TRBD1 (5 bases). Per germline, CDR1 MNHNS and CDR2 SASEGT. V lost 3 bases and J lost 2, with 8 bases in between. The CDR3 is made up of 14 amino acids. The CDR3 reads CASSDGRAGNTIYF. The CDR3 DNA follows: TGTGCCAGCAGTGATGGCAGGGCTGGAAACACCATATATTTT.

This clonotype was detected once. The chain uses TRBV4-1 and TRBJ1-5, with D unclear. With 2 bases removed from V and 2 bases from J, the gap between germline ends came to 10 bases. CDR3 length equals 15 residues. CDR1 is MGHRA and CDR2 is YSYEKL in the germline V gene. The CDR3 spells CASSQLGLGNQPQHF. CDR3 sequence (DNA): TGCGCCAGCAGCCAACTTGGTCTGGGCAATCAGCCCCAGCATTTT.

The chain has TRBV29-1 and TRBJ1-1, with D perhaps TRBD1 (5 bases). V lost 4 bases to trimming and J lost 0 bases, with 9 bases between them. Per the germline V gene, CDR1 is SQVTM and CDR2 is ANQGSEA. The CDR3 runs to 13 residues. The CDR3 region has the DNA TGCAGCGTTGTGGGACCGATGAACACTGAAGCTTTCTTT. Translated, it gives CSVVGPMNTEAFF.

This clonotype was recorded only once. The chain uses TRBV19 and TRBJ1-1; D unclear. The CDR3 extends over 11 amino acids. V was clipped by 7 bases and J by 6 bases, with 9 bases between them. Germline CDR1 LNHDA, CDR2 SQIVND (reference sequence). The CDR3 protein is CASNGLAEAFF. Here the CDR3 DNA reads TGTGCCAGTAATGGCCTTGCTGAAGCTTTCTTT. Together with reference TRBV19 and TRBJ1-1, the CDR3 gives the full variable domain: DGGITQSPKYLFRKEGQNVTLSCEQNLNHDAMYWYRQDPGQGLRLIYYSQIVNDFQKGDIAEGYSVSREKKESFPLTVTSAQKNPTAFYLCASNGLAEAFFGQGTRLTVV.

About this clonotype itself: Its ends do not fully match the called genes, so a read error is possible. V and J are TRBV30 and TRBJ2-5; tentatively, D is TRBD1 or TRBD2 (6 bases each). Germline V lookup: CDR1 GTSNPN, CDR2 SVGIG (reference sequence). The CDR3 is 14 amino acids. The CDR3: CAWSVLGGIETQYF. The CDR3 coding sequence is TGCGCCTGGAGTGTGCTGGGGGGCATAGAGACCCAGTACTTC.

The CDR3 DNA follows: TGTGCCAGCTCACCACAGGGTCTGAACTTCGAGCAGTACTTC. It yields the protein CASSPQGLNFEQYF. The chain employs TRBV18 and TRBJ2-7, with D unclear. The V gene's germline CDR1 is KGHSH and CDR2 LQKENI. V lost 1 base and J 6 bases, leaving 13 bases between the germline ends. The length of the CDR3 is 14 residues.

The V gene is TRBV12-3 or TRBV12-4, the J gene TRBJ1-5; D may be TRBD1 (5 bases). CDR3 size: 15 residues. The V gene lost 3 bases and the J gene lost 3 bases, with 12 bases spanning the gap. CDR3 DNA: TGTGCCAGCAGTTTGAGCCAGGGTTTCAATCAGCCCCAGCATTTT. Translation: CASSLSQGFNQPQHF.

This chain connects TRBV30 to TRBJ1-2; 7 bases fit TRBD1. V lost 4 bases, J lost 1 base, and 6 bases stayed unmatched. Germline loops: CDR1 GTSNPN, CDR2 SVGIG (reference sequence). The CDR3 is 14 residues long. This CDR3 reads CAWNRHRGNYGYTF. CDR3 sequence (DNA): TGTGCCTGGAACCGACACAGGGGTAACTATGGCTACACCTTC.